This T cell receptor (beta chain) was sequenced in a study of T cell responses to AZD1222 COVID-19 vaccine. Study-wide points: CD4 TCRs linked to vaccination spanned spike, dominating at 160-218 and 743-854. At baseline, seropositivity was found in only a handful of AZD1222 recipients. White British people made up most donors, females outnumbered males, and clonal diversity was possibly underestimated. Unmutated regions of variants are reportedly targeted by nearly half of spike-specific TCRs.

Germline CDR1 and CDR2: KGHDR and SFDVKD. Trimming shortened V by 3 bases and J by 5 bases, and 9 bases separated the two germline ends. The CDR3 contains 13 residues. Comments on this clone: Its specificity is not known.

Method: immunoSEQ multiplex PCR; TCRdb's copy keeps in-frame clones and lacks some. The sample records some 150,000 clones, around nine tenths being singletons. The chain recombines TRBV24-1 with TRBJ1-2, with no clear D. This sample comprised peripheral blood, obtained 28 days after the second AZD1222 dose. This clonotype originated in an adult who received the AZD1222 COVID-19 vaccine. This CDR3 is CATSDPNSYGYTF. DNA for the CDR3: TGTGCCACCAGTGATCCGAACTCATATGGCTACACCTTC.